What follows are 12 T cell receptor beta chains derived from one specimen sequenced in a study of T cell responses to AZD1222 COVID-19 vaccine. The method was immunoSEQ multiplex PCR; TCRdb's version includes in-frame clones alone and lacks a portion of them. The sample lists some 190,000 clones; around 87% were seen once. Sample: peripheral blood, taken on day 0 of AZD1222 vaccination. The receptors derive from an adult in good health.

The rearrangement uses TRBV7-8 and TRBJ1-6; D remains ambiguous. The CDR3 covers 17 residues. Per the germline V gene, CDR1 is SGHVS and CDR2 is FQNEAQ. Trimming removed 0 bases from V and 3 bases from J, with 12 bases in between. The DNA of the CDR3 is TGTGCCAGCAGCTTAGCGCGTCAGGCCGACTATAATTCACCCCTCCACTTT. Encoded protein: CASSLARQADYNSPLHF.

With regard to this clone: Within the sample, other DNA sequences also encode this same CDR3. The V gene is TRBV3-1 (or the pseudogene TRBV3-2), the J gene TRBJ1-2; D is possibly TRBD1 (6 bases). V was shortened by 0 bases and J by 1 base, with 12 bases between the two germline ends. CDR1 and CDR2 (germline): LGHDT, YNNKEL (reference sequence). This CDR3 is 16 amino acids long. In DNA, the CDR3 is TGTGCCAGCAGCCAAGAATGGGGGCAGGGTAACTATGGCTACACCTTC. This encodes CASSQEWGQGNYGYTF.

The chain has TRBV24-1 and TRBJ2-5; 9 positions match TRBD1. The trim removed 1 base at V and 7 bases at J, leaving 12 bases unmatched. The CDR3 runs 17 residues. Per germline, CDR1 KGHDR and CDR2 SFDVKD. The CDR3 protein is CATSDFPGQGKGATQYF. The CDR3, as DNA: TGTGCCACCAGTGATTTCCCGGGACAGGGAAAGGGGGCGACCCAGTACTTC.

CDR3 in DNA: TGTGCCAGCAGCTTAGATCTTGGGCAGTACTTC. It specifies CASSLDLGQYF. V is TRBV7-8 and J is TRBJ2-7; D remains ambiguous. The CDR3 runs 11 residues. Looked up from germline, CDR1 is SGHVS and CDR2 is FQNEAQ. Trimming cost V 1 base and J 9 bases, with 7 bases left between them.

Note on this clone: Just one base apart from a much larger clone, this may be a read error. The J gene is TRBJ1-2, the V gene TRBV5-4, with a possible D match to TRBD1 (5 bases). Germline CDR1 SGHNT, CDR2 YYREEE (reference sequence). Trimming took 0 bases from V and 0 from J, leaving 6 bases between them. There are 14 residues in the CDR3. The CDR3 coding sequence is TGTGCCAGCAGCTTGGTAGGGGCTAACTATGGCTACACCTTC. This encodes CASSLVGANYGYTF.

The chain uses TRBV28 and TRBJ1-5, with 8 nucleotides matching TRBD1. CDR3 length equals 15 residues. V gave up 1 base and J gave up 2 bases; unmatched junction bases: 1. CDR1 MDHEN and CDR2 SYDVKM come from the germline V gene. CDR3 in amino acids: CASSLSGGGNQPQHF. CDR3 nucleotide sequence: TGTGCCAGCAGTTTATCAGGGGGCGGCAATCAGCCCCAGCATTTT.

The V and J genes are TRBV27 and TRBJ2-5; maybe TRBD1 (6 bases). From germline, CDR1 is MNHEY and CDR2 SMNVEV (reference sequence). The CDR3 contains 16 residues. V lost 6 bases to trimming and J lost 2 bases, with 19 bases between them. This chain's CDR3 is CASSNLVRDKQETQYF. The CDR3 DNA sequence: TGTGCCAGCAGCAATCTCGTTCGGGACAAACAAGAGACCCAGTACTTC.

DNA for the CDR3: TGCGCCAGCAGCTCCGGACACACGAACACCGGGGAGCTGTTTTTT. Translation: CASSSGHTNTGELFF. The gene calls are TRBV5-1 and TRBJ2-2, with D perhaps TRBD1 (5 bases). V was clipped by 3 bases and J by 0 bases, with 9 bases between them. The germline V gene has CDR1 SGHRS and CDR2 YFSETQ. The CDR3 covers 15 residues.

The chain uses TRBV4-3 and TRBJ2-3; TRBD2 matches at 10 bases. Unmatched junction bases numbered 11, after V lost 4 bases and J lost 4 bases. CDR1 LGHNA and CDR2 YSLEER come from the germline V gene. CDR3 length: 17 amino acids. The CDR3 coding sequence is TGCGCCAGCAGCCGGTTAGTAGCGGGGGGCAACCCAGATACGCAGTATTTT. This gives the protein CASSRLVAGGNPDTQYF.

The CDR3 coding sequence is TGTGCCAGCAGCGCGAACTGGGGGGCAGATACGCAGTATTTT. Protein: CASSANWGADTQYF. The chain combines TRBV9 with TRBJ2-3, with D maybe TRBD2 (6 bases). The CDR3 has 14 amino acids. V lost 3 bases, J lost 4 bases, and 12 bases lay in between. Germline CDR1 SGDLS, CDR2 YYNGEE.

The rearrangement links TRBV19 to TRBJ1-3; D uncertain. This CDR3 comprises 14 residues. V was cut by 3 bases and J by 2 bases, with 8 bases left in between. Germline-derived CDR1 and CDR2 are LNHDA and SQIVND (reference sequence). This chain's CDR3 is CASSIRSTGNTIYF. The CDR3 DNA reads as TGTGCCAGTAGTATCCGCAGCACTGGAAACACCATATATTTT.

This chain joins TRBV7-9 and TRBJ1-3; D uncertain. Looked up from germline, CDR1 is SEHNR and CDR2 is FQNEAQ (reference sequence). V was pared by 0 bases and J by 0 bases, with 9 bases between. CDR3 size: 16 residues. The chain's CDR3 is CASSLALRNSGNTIYF. In DNA form, the CDR3 reads TGTGCCAGCAGCTTAGCGCTTAGGAACTCTGGAAACACCATATATTTT.